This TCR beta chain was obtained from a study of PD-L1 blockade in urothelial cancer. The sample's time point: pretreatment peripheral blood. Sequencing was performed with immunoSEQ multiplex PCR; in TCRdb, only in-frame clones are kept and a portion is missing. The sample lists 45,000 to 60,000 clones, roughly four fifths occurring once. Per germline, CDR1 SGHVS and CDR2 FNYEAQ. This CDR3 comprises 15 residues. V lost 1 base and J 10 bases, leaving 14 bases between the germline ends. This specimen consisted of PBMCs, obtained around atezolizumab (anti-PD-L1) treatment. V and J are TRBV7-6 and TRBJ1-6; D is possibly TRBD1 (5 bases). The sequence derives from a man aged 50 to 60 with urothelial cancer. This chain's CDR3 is CASSLEDTGDSPLHF. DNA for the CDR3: TGTGCCAGCAGCTTAGAGGACACGGGGGACTCACCCCTCCACTTT. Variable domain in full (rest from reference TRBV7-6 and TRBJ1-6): GAGVSQSPRYKVTKRGQDVALRCDPISGHVSLYWYRQALGQGPEFLTYFNYEAQQDKSGLPNDRFSAERPEGSISTLTIQRTEQRDSAMYRCASSLEDTGDSPLHFGNGTRLTVT.